This is a list of T cell receptor beta chains from one sample in a study of OX40 agonist ivuxolimab in advanced cancers. The assay was immunoSEQ multiplex PCR, and TCRdb's table has in-frame clones only and misses some. The repertoire holds under 25,000 clones, with roughly 85% as singletons. Sequencing was performed on CD4+ or CD8+ T cells sorted from blood, taken in a trial of the OX40 agonist ivuxolimab. The source of these receptors is an adult with an advanced solid tumor such as melanoma, head and neck, liver or kidney cancer. CDR3s include the opening cysteine and the closing phenylalanine or tryptophan. A D gene is named only where the DNA matches it firmly. Size is omitted from some rows. Given values are once, few, many or a class for expanded clones.

TRBD2	TRBV13	-	TRBJ2-1	TGTGCCAGCAGCACCCTAGCGGGGGGGAAGGACCATGAGCAGTTCTTC	CASSTLAGGKDHEQFF
-	TRBV5-1	once	TRBJ1-1	TGCGCCAGCAGCTTGGGCGTCGAAGCTTTCTTT	CASSLGVEAFF
-	TRBV9	-	TRBJ2-1	TGTGCCAGCAGCCCCACGGTGGGGGACCCCTACAATGAGCAGTTCTTC	CASSPTVGDPYNEQFF
TRBD1	TRBV6-6	once	TRBJ2-7	TGTGCCAGCAGTTTCCGGGACAGGGTAACCGAGCAGTACTTC	CASSFRDRVTEQYF
TRBD2	TRBV27	-	TRBJ2-1	TGTGCCAGCAGGCCCGGACTAGCGGGAGGGCCCCACATCGCTGAGCAGTTCTTC	CASRPGLAGGPHIAEQFF
TRBD1	TRBV6-4	medium-sized	TRBJ1-2	TGTGCCAGCAGTGACTCTGCCAGGGGGATGGATGGCTACACCTTC	CASSDSARGMDGYTF
TRBD2	TRBV29-1	-	TRBJ2-7	TGCAGCGTCCCAAAGGCACTAGCGGGGGGCTACGAGCAGTACTTC	CSVPKALAGGYEQYF
TRBD1	TRBV30	-	TRBJ1-1	TGTGCCTGGTCGCAGGGGGCAAACACTGAAGCTTTCTTT	CAWSQGANTEAFF
-	TRBV7-9	-	TRBJ1-6	TGTGCCAGCAGCTCGACTACGGGTGGGGATTCACCCCTCCACTTT	CASSSTTGGDSPLHF
TRBD1	TRBV11-2	once	TRBJ1-2	TGTGCCAGCAGCCTAACTATTGTTACAGGGGGCGACGACTATGGCTACACCTTC	CASSLTIVTGGDDYGYTF
-	TRBV19	few	TRBJ1-1	TGTGCCAGTAGTCGGTCTGGGACGACTGAAGCTTTCTTT	CASSRSGTTEAFF
-	TRBV7-6	-	TRBJ2-3	TGTGCCAGCAGCTTAACAACCACAGATACGCAGTATTTT	CASSLTTTDTQYF
-	TRBV25-1	-	TRBJ1-2	TGTGCCAGCAGTTCCACGACAGCCTTCTATGGCTACACCTTC	CASSSTTAFYGYTF
TRBD1	TRBV2	-	TRBJ2-6	TGTGCCAGCAGTGAAGTAACAGGGGTCGTTTCTGGGGCCAACGTCCTGACTTTC	CASSEVTGVVSGANVLTF
-	TRBV2	-	TRBJ2-7	TGTGCCAGCTTGGAGGATGTTTCACGCAACGAGCAGTACTTC	CASLEDVSRNEQYF
-	TRBV7-9	-	TRBJ1-1	TGTGCCAGCAGCCCGGGTTTGAACACTGAAGCTTTCTTT	CASSPGLNTEAFF
-	TRBV11-2	few	TRBJ2-7	TGTGCCAGCAGTATGAACTATCCCTTCTACGAGCAGTACTTC	CASSMNYPFYEQYF
-	TRBV9	once	TRBJ1-1	TGTGCCAGCAGCACATACCAATTCGGGGGGCTTGCTTTCTTT	CASSTYQFGGLAFF
TRBD2	TRBV19	-	TRBJ2-7	TGTGCCAGTAGTATAACTAGCGGGAGTGAGGAGCAGTACTTC	CASSITSGSEEQYF
-	TRBV7-9	-	TRBJ1-2	TGTGCCAGCAGCCTGACCGGGACCACCTACAGATATGGCTACACCTTC	CASSLTGTTYRYGYTF
-	TRBV4-2	-	TRBJ1-1	TGTGCCAGCAGCCAAGAGGTCACTGAAGCTTTCTTT	CASSQEVTEAFF
-	TRBV29-1	-	TRBJ1-3	TGCAGCGTTGCCGACAATGGAAACACCATATATTTT	CSVADNGNTIYF
-	TRBV27	-	TRBJ2-7	TGTGCCAGCAGTTCGCGGACAGATTACTACGAGCAGTACTTC	CASSSRTDYYEQYF
-	TRBV6-5	-	TRBJ1-1	TGTGCCAGCAGTTACGCCACGAACACTGAAGCTTTCTTT	CASSYATNTEAFF
TRBD2	TRBV7-8	-	TRBJ2-7	TGTGCCAGCAGCTTAGCAGGGGACGGGGGGTCCTACGAGCAGTACTTC	CASSLAGDGGSYEQYF
-	TRBV4-1	once	TRBJ2-7	TGCGCCAGCAGCCAAGATTGGTCCTACGAGCAGTACTTC	CASSQDWSYEQYF
TRBD1	TRBV28	-	TRBJ2-7	TGTGCCAGCAGTTTCCAGGGGGTTCTCTACGAGCAGTACTTC	CASSFQGVLYEQYF
-	TRBV14	-	TRBJ1-4	TGTGCCAGCAGCCAAGAGATAACAGGGAATGAAAAACTGTTTTTT	CASSQEITGNEKLFF
-	TRBV6-1	-	TRBJ1-1	TGTGCCAGCAGCTCCATGTCGCGGGACACTGAAGCTTTCTTT	CASSSMSRDTEAFF
TRBD1	TRBV5-1	-	TRBJ2-1	TGCGCCAGCAGCTTGGATCCCCACCTCGGGACAGCCTACAATGAGCAGTTCTTC	CASSLDPHLGTAYNEQFF
-	TRBV7-2	-	TRBJ1-1	TGTGCCAGCAGCTTAGCTAGCGAGGGTTTGACTGAAGCTTTCTTT	CASSLASEGLTEAFF
-	TRBV5-1	-	TRBJ2-1	TGCGCCAGCAGCTTGTATGACGGCAGTTTGACCGACGGGTTCTTC	CASSLYDGSLTDGFF
TRBD1	TRBV7-9	-	TRBJ1-2	TGTGCCAGCAGCTCTACGAAAGGGACAGCCAATGGCTACACCTTC	CASSSTKGTANGYTF
-	TRBV11-2	once	TRBJ2-3	TGTGCCAGCAGCTTAGATGGGAATACGCAGTATTTT	CASSLDGNTQYF
TRBD1	TRBV25-1	few	TRBJ1-1	TGTGCCAGCAGTGCATTACAGGGGGATTGGGCTGAAGCTTTCTTT	CASSALQGDWAEAFF
-	TRBV30	-	TRBJ1-4	TGTGCCTGGAGTGTACTGGGGGGGGTGGATGAAAAACTGTTTTTT	CAWSVLGGVDEKLFF
-	TRBV28	once	TRBJ2-5	TGTGCCAGCAGTTTTGATAGGGACCAAGAGACCCAGTACTTC	CASSFDRDQETQYF
-	TRBV19	once	TRBJ1-1	TGTGCCAGTAAAACCTACTCCGCGAACACTGAAGCTTTCTTT	CASKTYSANTEAFF
-	TRBV5-4	-	TRBJ2-7	TGTGCCAGCAGCTTGGGGGGCGGGGTGATCTACGAGCAGTACTTC	CASSLGGGVIYEQYF
TRBD2	TRBV6-5	-	TRBJ2-5	TGTGCCAGCAGTTCTCTCGGGGGGACCCAAGAGACCCAGTACTTC	CASSSLGGTQETQYF
TRBD2	TRBV27	-	TRBJ2-1	TGTGCCAGCAGTTTATCTATAGCGGGAGGCCACAATGAGCAGTTCTTC	CASSLSIAGGHNEQFF
-	TRBV14	-	TRBJ1-4	TGTGCCAGCAGCCAAGCTTTCCAGGCCCGGGATGAAAAACTGTTTTTT	CASSQAFQARDEKLFF
-	TRBV5-6	-	TRBJ1-1	TGTGCCAGCATTAAAGTCGCTGGCTCGCTTAACACTGAAGCTTTCTTT	CASIKVAGSLNTEAFF